This TCR beta chain was identified during a study of blood T cell repertoires in COVID-19. Looking at the study overall: Sites across the United States, Italy and Spain contributed samples from acute and convalescent COVID-19.

Enrolment of Seattle patients took place during active infection, and they were followed longitudinally. The V gene's germline CDR1 is LNHDA and CDR2 SQIVND (reference sequence). Trimming removed 8 bases at V and 3 bases at J, with 13 bases between. The CDR3 spans 14 residues. This clone has a single count. The repertoire was sequenced with immunoSEQ multiplex PCR; TCRdb's copy has only in-frame clones and lacks some. The table includes 360,000 or so clones, around nine tenths detected once. The specimen sequenced was peripheral blood. The origin of this receptor is a woman in her fifties or sixties with COVID-19, enrolled during active disease. The chain uses TRBV19 and TRBJ1-4, with a weak D call TRBD1 (5 bases). CDR3 protein: CASRLGAPNEKLFF. CDR3 DNA: TGTGCCAGTCGCCTTGGGGCCCCTAATGAAAAACTGTTTTTT.